Listed here is a single T cell receptor (beta chain). Sequencing was performed with immunoSEQ multiplex PCR; in TCRdb, only in-frame clones are kept and a portion is missing. The sample shows roughly 450,000 clones, about nine tenths of them seen only once. V was pared by 5 bases and J by 4 bases, with 8 bases of the junction left unmatched. The CDR3 has 15 amino acids. Germline assignment: CDR1 SGHKS and CDR2 YYEKEE (reference sequence). This entry comes from a study of Ad26.COV2.S vaccination and SARS-CoV-2 variants. Specified treatment: around 19 received Ad26.COV2.S at low or high dose, single or two shots; about 5 received placebo; per-sample allocation not given. The investigators took samples on day 63 after the first vaccine or placebo injection. Its platform was an Ad26 vector, and its expressed antigen was Wuhan-strain SARS-CoV-2 spike.

This chain joins TRBV5-5 and TRBJ1-5; 8 nucleotides agree with TRBD1. This specimen consisted of peripheral blood, obtained in a trial of Ad26.COV2.S vaccine versus placebo. The TCR comes from a person between 18 and 65 years old who received the Ad26.COV2.S COVID-19 vaccine or a placebo. CDR3: CASRPGQGANQPQHF. CDR3 coding DNA: TGTGCCAGCAGGCCGGGTCAGGGGGCGAATCAGCCCCAGCATTTT.